Below are 15 T cell receptor beta chains sequenced from a single sample in a study of blood T cells in healthy people across ages. For the second PCR, which ran for roughly 7 to 11 cycles, a sample-barcoded 5' primer and a J-beta primer mix were used. In TCRdb, the 5' RACE reads were re-called with MiXCR into one record per CDR3 protein. The repertoire includes roughly 680,000 distinct CDR3 sequences, more than 45% of them detected once, and approximately 13% sits in the top ten. The sequenced sample was blood. These receptors were obtained from an elderly woman in good health.

This clonotype was seen at least ten times. The chain recombines TRBV7-9 with TRBJ2-7; 11 bases fit TRBD2. V trimming: 4 bases; J trimming: 3 bases; junction bases outside the gene matches: 14. The CDR3 length is 18 residues. CDR1 and CDR2 (germline): SEHNR, FQNEAQ (reference sequence). As DNA, the CDR3 is TGTGCCAGCAGCTCCAAATACGGTACTAGCGGGAGAGTCTACGAGCAGTACTTC. Its translation: CASSSKYGTSGRVYEQYF.

This clonotype turned up a few times. This sequence joins TRBV5-1 and TRBJ1-1; D is unclear. The germline V and J ends were trimmed by 1 base and 6 bases, with 13 bases remaining between them. Germline loops: CDR1 SGHRS, CDR2 YFSETQ. This CDR3 is 14 amino acids long. The CDR3 loop is CASSLMSASAEAFF. CDR3 nucleotide sequence: TGCGCCAGCAGCTTGATGTCCGCCAGCGCTGAAGCTTTCTTT.

This clonotype was detected many times. V usage is TRBV12-3 or TRBV12-4 and J usage is TRBJ2-1, with 7 bases matching TRBD2. This CDR3 is built from 15 residues. V was pared by 1 base and J by 9 bases, with 9 bases of the junction left unmatched. This chain's CDR3 is CASSLVGGPKIEQFF. CDR3 in DNA: TGTGCCAGCAGTTTAGTGGGAGGGCCTAAGATTGAGCAGTTCTTC.

This clonotype occurred a few times. V gene TRBV2 combines with J gene TRBJ2-1; 9 bases agree with TRBD2. V lost 10 bases, J lost 5 bases, and 6 bases stayed unmatched. This CDR3 is 13 amino acids long. Germline V gene data show CDR1 as SNHLY and CDR2 as FYNNEI. CDR3 sequence (DNA): TGTGCCATACGGACTAGCGCAAACAATGAGCAGTTCTTC. Protein product: CAIRTSANNEQFF. Looking up the rest from reference TRBV2 and TRBJ2-1 gives the full variable domain: EPEVTQTPSHQVTQMGQEVILRCVPISNHLYFYWYRQILGQKVEFLVSFYNNEISEKSEIFDDQFSVERPDGSNFTLKIRSTKLEDSAMYFCAIRTSANNEQFFGPGTRLTVL.

V is TRBV4-2 and J is TRBJ1-2; D not certain. CDR1 and CDR2 (germline): LGHNA, YNFKEQ. The CDR3 runs to 13 residues. V lost 5 bases and J lost 0, with 7 bases in between. The CDR3 region is CASSFSSNYGYTF. CDR3 coding DNA: TGTGCCAGCAGCTTTTCCTCTAACTATGGCTACACCTTC.

Written as DNA, the CDR3 is TGCAGTGCATCAGGCAGGAACTCGCCAGAGACCCAGTACTTC. Translating it yields CSASGRNSPETQYF. The chain links TRBV20-1 to TRBJ2-5; D ambiguous. The CDR3 loop spans 14 amino acids. Trimming removed 6 bases at V and 4 bases at J, with 18 bases between. Germline V gene lookup returns CDR1 DFQATT and CDR2 SNEGSKA (reference sequence).

The chain joins TRBV20-1 to TRBJ1-6; D gene ambiguous. The V end lost 0 bases, the J end lost 15 bases, and 18 bases lay between the germline ends. CDR1 is DFQATT and CDR2 is SNEGSKA in the germline V gene (reference sequence). This CDR3 is built from 14 residues. The CDR3 here is CSARDNLGPSLLHF. The DNA of the CDR3 is TGCAGTGCTAGAGATAACCTCGGACCCTCCCTCCTCCACTTT.

This clonotype showed up just a few times. The rearrangement uses TRBV24-1 and TRBJ1-2, with 11 nucleotides matching TRBD1. Germline V gene lookup returns CDR1 KGHDR and CDR2 SFDVKD. V trimming: 3 bases; J trimming: 7 bases; junction bases outside the gene matches: 6. This CDR3 spans 15 amino acids. The CDR3 reads CATSDRTGGKGGYTF. The CDR3 DNA reads as TGTGCCACCAGTGATCGGACAGGGGGCAAAGGTGGCTACACCTTC.

This clonotype was detected a few times. The chain carries TRBV5-1 and TRBJ2-4; 9 bases align to TRBD1. The V and J ends lost 0 bases and 0 bases, in that order; junction bases with no gene match: 10. The germline gives CDR1 SGHRS, CDR2 YFSETQ. The CDR3 sequence is 19 residues long. The chain's CDR3 is CASSLEWGQGPVAKNIQYF. The CDR3, as DNA: TGCGCCAGCAGCTTGGAATGGGGACAGGGACCGGTAGCCAAAAACATTCAGTACTTC.

The chain combines TRBV20-1 with TRBJ2-3, with TRBD2 matching over 16 bases. J lost 1 base, V lost 3 bases, and 1 base had no gene match. Germline-derived CDR1 and CDR2 are DFQATT and SNEGSKA (reference sequence). CDR3 length: 16 residues. CDR3 DNA: TGCAGTGCTAGGGGACTAGCGGGAGGGGGCACAGATACGCAGTATTTT. Translating it yields CSARGLAGGGTDTQYF.

The chain is built from TRBV28 and TRBJ2-5; 9 nucleotides match TRBD1. In germline, CDR1 is MDHEN, CDR2 SYDVKM. With V trimmed by 3 bases and J by 4 bases, 12 bases remained unmatched. The CDR3 consists of 17 residues. The CDR3 DNA is TGTGCCAGCAGTTTGCAGGGACAGGGTCTGACGGGAGAGACCCAGTACTTC. As protein: CASSLQGQGLTGETQYF.

This clonotype was counted many times. J is TRBJ1-6 and V is TRBV5-1, with D perhaps matching TRBD1 (5 bases). V was clipped by 5 bases and J by 10 bases, with 19 bases between them. The CDR3 runs to 15 residues. Germline loops: CDR1 SGHRS, CDR2 YFSETQ. CDR3: CASSPGGTGGSPLHF. In nucleotides, the CDR3 is TGCGCCAGCAGTCCCGGTGGGACCGGGGGGTCACCCCTCCACTTT.

V is TRBV7-9 and J is TRBJ2-2, with D unclear. Trimming took 1 base from V and 13 from J, leaving 13 bases between them. The CDR3 extends over 13 amino acids. Germline V gives CDR1 SEHNR, CDR2 FQNEAQ (reference sequence). As DNA, the CDR3 is TGTGCCAGCAGCTTAGGCGTTCGGCTGGGGCTGTTTTTT. Translated: CASSLGVRLGLFF.

As to this clonotype: Just one base apart from a much larger clone, this may be a read error. V and J are TRBV2 and TRBJ2-5, with 7 bases fitting TRBD2. The J call could be wrong; TRBJ2-7 is a better fit for the DNA end. The CDR3 consists of 12 residues. CDR1 is SNHLY, CDR2 FYNNEI, per germline. The CDR3, as DNA: TGTACCAGCAGCTATACTAGCGACGAGCAGTACTTC. Translation gives CTSSYTSDEQYF.

The rearrangement uses TRBV29-1 and TRBJ1-1, with 7 bases lining up with TRBD1. Germline V gene data show CDR1 as SQVTM and CDR2 as ANQGSEA. CDR3 length equals 12 residues. The ends lost 4 bases at V and 1 base at J; junction bases unmatched: 0. The CDR3 loop reads CSVGTGNTEAFF. The CDR3 nucleotides are TGCAGCGTTGGGACAGGGAACACTGAAGCTTTCTTT.